This T cell receptor beta chain was identified in a study of shared clonotypes between healthy human individuals. General observations from the study: Estimated richness was generally greater in naive than memory subsets. The sharing of 4% to 5.5% of naive CD4 clonotypes was seen across a handful of donors.

Recent vaccinations or acute infections were absent in the healthy HIV-negative adult donors. CD8 memory comprised CD45RO+ plus CCR7-negative CD45RA+ TemRA cells. The table came from immunoSEQ multiplex PCR; TCRdb's copy has only in-frame clones and leaves some out. The table has over 300,000 clones, more than 75% seen once. The CDR3 totals 17 residues. With 4 bases removed from V and 1 base from J, the gap between germline ends came to 19 bases. CDR1 is SGHNT and CDR2 is YENEEA in the germline V gene. With respect to this clone: Its antigen is unknown.

The sequenced sample consisted of memory CD8+ T cells sorted from blood. Subset indicated: CD45RO+ cells pooled with CCR7-negative TemRA cells. The chain employs TRBV11-3 and TRBJ2-5; a possible D gene is TRBD2 (7 bases). The sequence came from a young man in good health. CDR3 loop: CASSSSDGGPGQETQYF. The CDR3 region has the DNA TGTGCCAGCAGCTCCAGCGACGGGGGGCCTGGCCAAGAGACCCAGTACTTC.